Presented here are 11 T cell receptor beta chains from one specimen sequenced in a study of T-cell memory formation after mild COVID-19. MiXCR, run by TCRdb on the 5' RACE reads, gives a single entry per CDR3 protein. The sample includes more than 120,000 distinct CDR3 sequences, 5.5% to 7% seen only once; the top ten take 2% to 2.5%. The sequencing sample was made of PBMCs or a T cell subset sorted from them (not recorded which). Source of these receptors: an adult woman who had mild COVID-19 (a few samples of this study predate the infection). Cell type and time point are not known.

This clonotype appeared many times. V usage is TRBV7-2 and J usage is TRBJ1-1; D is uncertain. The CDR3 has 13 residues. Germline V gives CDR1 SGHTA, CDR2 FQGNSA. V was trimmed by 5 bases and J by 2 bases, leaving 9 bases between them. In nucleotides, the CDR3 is TGTGCCAGCAGCCGGTCAGGAAACACTGAAGCTTTCTTT. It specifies CASSRSGNTEAFF.

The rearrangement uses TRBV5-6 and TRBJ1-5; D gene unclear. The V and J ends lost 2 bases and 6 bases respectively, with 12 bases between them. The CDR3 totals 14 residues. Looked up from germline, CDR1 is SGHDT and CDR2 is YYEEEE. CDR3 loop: CASSFGGFGQPQHF. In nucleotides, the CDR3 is TGTGCCAGCAGCTTCGGAGGGTTTGGTCAGCCCCAGCATTTT.

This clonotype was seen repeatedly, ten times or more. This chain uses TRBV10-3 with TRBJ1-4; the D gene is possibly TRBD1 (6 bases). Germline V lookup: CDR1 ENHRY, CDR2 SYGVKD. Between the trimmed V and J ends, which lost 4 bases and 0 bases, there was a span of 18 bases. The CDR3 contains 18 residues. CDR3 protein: CAISVGRGGGTTNEKLFF. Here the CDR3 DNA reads TGTGCCATCAGTGTCGGCAGGGGAGGAGGAACAACTAATGAAAAACTGTTTTTT.

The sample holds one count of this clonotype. The CDR3 DNA reads TGTGCCAGCATCCTCGCCTTCTACGAGCAGTACTTC. This sequence encodes CASILAFYEQYF. The chain links TRBV12-3 or TRBV12-4 to TRBJ2-7; D is undetermined. The CDR3 extends over 12 amino acids. Trimming took 7 bases from V and 3 from J, leaving 10 bases between them.

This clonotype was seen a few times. The CDR3 is CASSFLAGVHRANEQYF. The CDR3 bases are TGCGCCAGCAGCTTTCTAGCGGGAGTCCACCGAGCGAACGAGCAGTACTTC. This chain connects TRBV5-1 to TRBJ2-7, with 10 bases lining up with TRBD2. The CDR3 is 17 amino acids. The germline CDR1 and CDR2 sequences are SGHRS and YFSETQ. Trimming at V came to 2 bases and at J to 5 bases, leaving 13 bases not matched to a gene.

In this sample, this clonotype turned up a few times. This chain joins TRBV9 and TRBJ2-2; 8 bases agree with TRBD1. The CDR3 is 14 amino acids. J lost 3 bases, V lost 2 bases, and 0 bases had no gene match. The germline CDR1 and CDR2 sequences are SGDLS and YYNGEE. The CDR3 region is CASSVDRDTGELFF. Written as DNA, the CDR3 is TGTGCCAGCAGCGTGGACAGGGACACCGGGGAGCTGTTTTTT.

CDR3 sequence reads: CASSNRQGSETQYF. The CDR3 bases are TGTGCCAGCAGCAACCGACAGGGTTCAGAGACCCAGTACTTC. J is TRBJ2-5 and V is TRBV5-4; 7 bases align to TRBD1. V gave up 4 bases and J gave up 4 bases; unmatched junction bases: 7. The CDR3 spans 14 residues. The germline V gene encodes CDR1 SGHNT and CDR2 YYREEE (reference sequence).

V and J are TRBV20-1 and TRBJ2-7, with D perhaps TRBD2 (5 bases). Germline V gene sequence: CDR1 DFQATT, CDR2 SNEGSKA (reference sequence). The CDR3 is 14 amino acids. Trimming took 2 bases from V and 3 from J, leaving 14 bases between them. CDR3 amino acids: CSARMPERNYEQYF. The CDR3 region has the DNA TGCAGTGCTAGAATGCCAGAGCGGAACTACGAGCAGTACTTC.

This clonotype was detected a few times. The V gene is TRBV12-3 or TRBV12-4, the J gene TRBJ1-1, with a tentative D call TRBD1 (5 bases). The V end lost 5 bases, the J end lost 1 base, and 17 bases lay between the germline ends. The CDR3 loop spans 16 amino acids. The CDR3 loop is CASSARQLTKNTEAFF. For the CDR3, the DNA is TGTGCCAGCAGTGCTCGACAGTTAACCAAGAACACTGAAGCTTTCTTT.

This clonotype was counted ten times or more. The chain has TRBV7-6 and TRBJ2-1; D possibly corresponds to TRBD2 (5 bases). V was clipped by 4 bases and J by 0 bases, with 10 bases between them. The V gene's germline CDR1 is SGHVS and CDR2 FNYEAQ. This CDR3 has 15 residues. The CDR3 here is CASSSSTSSYNEQFF. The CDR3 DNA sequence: TGTGCCAGCAGCTCTAGCACTAGCTCCTACAATGAGCAGTTCTTC.

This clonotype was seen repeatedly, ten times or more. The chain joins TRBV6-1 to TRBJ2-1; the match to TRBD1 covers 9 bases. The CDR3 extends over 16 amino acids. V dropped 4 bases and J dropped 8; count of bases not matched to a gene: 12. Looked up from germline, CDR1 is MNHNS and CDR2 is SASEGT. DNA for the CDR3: TGTGCCAGCAGTGGTCCACCGGGACAGGGAGCCGATGAGCAGTTCTTC. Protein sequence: CASSGPPGQGADEQFF.